The entry below describes one T cell receptor beta chain. The sample originates from a study of blood T cell repertoires in COVID-19. Study at large: Sites across the United States, Italy and Spain contributed samples from acute and convalescent COVID-19. In each case, the material was cDNA or gDNA derived from T cells, B-cell-depleted T cells, or PBMCs.

V lost 5 bases and J lost 0, with 4 bases in between. Germline CDR1 is MDHEN and CDR2 is SYDVKM. This CDR3 is 12 amino acids long. Authors' analysis steps: Reference gene primer amplification gave nucleated cell count estimates. Data came from immunoSEQ multiplex PCR; TCRdb stores just in-frame clones and leaves some out. V and J calls and clone size follow that table, whereas D and trimming were derived from the DNA. The sample comprises about 140,000 clones, 81% of which are singletons, and around 8.2% rests with the top ten. The clonotype comes from a human donor in a cohort sampled during active COVID-19. Sequencing input: peripheral blood. The chain carries TRBV28 and TRBJ2-5; D is uncertain. The CDR3 nucleotides are TGTGCCAGCAGTCCGTACCAAGAGACCCAGTACTTC. This gives the protein CASSPYQETQYF.